This TCR beta chain was identified in a study of shared clonotypes between healthy human individuals. Naivety among CD8 cells was defined by CD45RO negativity and positive CCR7 selection, thereby excluding terminally differentiated effector memory CD45RA+ cells. V gave up 2 bases and J gave up 4 bases, with 8 bases separating them. The length of the CDR3 is 13 residues. The germline V gene encodes CDR1 SGHTA and CDR2 FQGTGA. Study observations and caveats: Researchers found naive subsets generally carried larger estimated richness than memory subsets.

The repertoire was sequenced with immunoSEQ multiplex PCR; TCRdb's copy has only in-frame clones and lacks some. The sample has about 680,000 clones, roughly nine tenths seen once. On this clone itself: The antigen is not known.

Material for sequencing was naive CD8+ T cells sorted from blood. The V gene is TRBV7-3, the J gene TRBJ1-1, with no clear D. This TCR was recovered from a man between 25 and 39 years old in good health. In DNA form, the CDR3 reads TGTGCCAGCAGCTTAGCCAAGGGCACTGAAGCTTTCTTT. Translating it yields CASSLAKGTEAFF.